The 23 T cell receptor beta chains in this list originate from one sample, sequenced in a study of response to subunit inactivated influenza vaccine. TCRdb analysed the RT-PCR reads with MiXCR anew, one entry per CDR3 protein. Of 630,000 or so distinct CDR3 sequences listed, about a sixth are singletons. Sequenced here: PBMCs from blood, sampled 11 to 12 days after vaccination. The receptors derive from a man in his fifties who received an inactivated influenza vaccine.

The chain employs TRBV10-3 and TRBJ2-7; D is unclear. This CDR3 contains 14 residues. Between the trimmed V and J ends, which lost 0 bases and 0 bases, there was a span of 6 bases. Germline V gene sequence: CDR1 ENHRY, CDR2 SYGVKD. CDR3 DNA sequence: TGTGCCATCAGTGAGTCTGTTCTCTCCTACGAGCAGTACTTC. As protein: CAISESVLSYEQYF.

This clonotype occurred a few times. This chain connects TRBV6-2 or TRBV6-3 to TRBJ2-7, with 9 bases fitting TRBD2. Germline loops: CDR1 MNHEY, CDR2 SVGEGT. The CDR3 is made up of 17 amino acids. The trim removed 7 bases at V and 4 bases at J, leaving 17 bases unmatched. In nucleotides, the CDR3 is TGTGCCAGCACTCCTCCCGCCGGGGCGGGAGGGCCTTACGAGCAGTACTTC. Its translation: CASTPPAGAGGPYEQYF.

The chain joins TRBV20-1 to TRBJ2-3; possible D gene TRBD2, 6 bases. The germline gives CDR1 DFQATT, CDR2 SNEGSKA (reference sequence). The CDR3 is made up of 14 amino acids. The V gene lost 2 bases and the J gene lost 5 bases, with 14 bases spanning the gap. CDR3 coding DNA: TGCAGTGCTAGATACGGGACTTGGAAAGATACGCAGTATTTT. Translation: CSARYGTWKDTQYF.

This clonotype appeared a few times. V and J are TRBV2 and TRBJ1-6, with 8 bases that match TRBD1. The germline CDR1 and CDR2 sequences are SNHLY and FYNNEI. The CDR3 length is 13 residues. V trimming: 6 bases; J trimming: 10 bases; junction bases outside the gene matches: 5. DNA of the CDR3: TGTGCCAGCAGGAAGGGGACAGGCTCACCCCTCCACTTT. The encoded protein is CASRKGTGSPLHF.

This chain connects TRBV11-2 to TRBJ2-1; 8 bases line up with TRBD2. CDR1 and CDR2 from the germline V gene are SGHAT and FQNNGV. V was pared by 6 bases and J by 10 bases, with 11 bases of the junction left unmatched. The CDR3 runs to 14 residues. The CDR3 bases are TGTGCCAGCAGTTATAGCGGGACCGGGGGGGAGCAGTTCTTC. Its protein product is CASSYSGTGGEQFF.

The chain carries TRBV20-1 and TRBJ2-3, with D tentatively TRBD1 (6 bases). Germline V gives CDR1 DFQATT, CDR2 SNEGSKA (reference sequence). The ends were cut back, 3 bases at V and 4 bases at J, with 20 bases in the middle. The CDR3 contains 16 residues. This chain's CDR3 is CSARPRDTRNADTQYF. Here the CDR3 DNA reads TGCAGTGCTAGGCCAAGGGACACACGGAACGCAGATACGCAGTATTTT.

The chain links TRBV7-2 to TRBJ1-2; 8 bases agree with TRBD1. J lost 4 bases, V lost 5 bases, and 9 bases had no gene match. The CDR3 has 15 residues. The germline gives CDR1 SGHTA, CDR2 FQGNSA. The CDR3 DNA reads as TGTGCCAGCAGCCCCGACAGGGGAGAAAGCTATGGCTACACCTTC. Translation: CASSPDRGESYGYTF.

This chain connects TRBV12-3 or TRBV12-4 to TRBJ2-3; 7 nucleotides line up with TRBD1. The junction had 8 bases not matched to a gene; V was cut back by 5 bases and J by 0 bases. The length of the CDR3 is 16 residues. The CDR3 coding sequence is TGTGCCAGCAGTGGACGGACAGGACCTAGCACAGATACGCAGTATTTT. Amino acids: CASSGRTGPSTDTQYF.

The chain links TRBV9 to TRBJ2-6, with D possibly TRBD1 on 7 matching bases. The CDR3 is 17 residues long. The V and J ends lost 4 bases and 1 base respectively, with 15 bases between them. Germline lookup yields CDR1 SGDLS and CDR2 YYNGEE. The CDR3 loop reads CASSPGGLLSGANVLTF. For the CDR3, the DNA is TGTGCCAGCAGCCCAGGGGGACTTCTTTCTGGGGCCAACGTCCTGACTTTC.

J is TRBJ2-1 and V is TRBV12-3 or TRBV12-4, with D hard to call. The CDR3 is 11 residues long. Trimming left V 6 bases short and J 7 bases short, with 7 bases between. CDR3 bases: TGTGCCAGCAGCCAAACGAATGAGCAGTTCTTC. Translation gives CASSQTNEQFF.

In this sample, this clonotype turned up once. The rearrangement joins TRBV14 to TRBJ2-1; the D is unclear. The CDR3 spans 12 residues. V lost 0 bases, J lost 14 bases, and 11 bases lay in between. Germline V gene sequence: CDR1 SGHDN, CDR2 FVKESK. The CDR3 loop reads CASSQEYRREFF. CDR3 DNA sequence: TGTGCCAGCAGCCAAGAGTACAGAAGGGAGTTCTTC.

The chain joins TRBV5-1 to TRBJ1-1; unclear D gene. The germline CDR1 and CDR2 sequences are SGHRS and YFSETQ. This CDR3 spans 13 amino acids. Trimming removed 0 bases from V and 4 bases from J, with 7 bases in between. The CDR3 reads CASSLEVGTEAFF. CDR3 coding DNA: TGCGCCAGCAGCTTGGAGGTAGGCACTGAAGCTTTCTTT.

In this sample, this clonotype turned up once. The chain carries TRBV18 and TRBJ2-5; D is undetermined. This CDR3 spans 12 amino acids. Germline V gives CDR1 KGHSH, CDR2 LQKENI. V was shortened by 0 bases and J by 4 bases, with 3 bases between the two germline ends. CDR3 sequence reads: CASSPPLETQYF. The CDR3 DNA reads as TGTGCCAGCTCACCACCACTAGAGACCCAGTACTTC.

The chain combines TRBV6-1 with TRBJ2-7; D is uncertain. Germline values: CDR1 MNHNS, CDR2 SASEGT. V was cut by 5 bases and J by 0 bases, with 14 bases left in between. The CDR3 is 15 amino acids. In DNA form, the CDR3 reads TGTGCCAGCAGTCCCGGACCAGCGAGCTCCTACGAGCAGTACTTC. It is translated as CASSPGPASSYEQYF.

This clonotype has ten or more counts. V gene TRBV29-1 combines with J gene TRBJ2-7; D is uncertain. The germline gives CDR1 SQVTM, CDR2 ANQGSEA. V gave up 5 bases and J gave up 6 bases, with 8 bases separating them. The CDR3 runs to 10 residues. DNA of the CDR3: TGCAGCGTTTACACGACCGAGCAGTACTTC. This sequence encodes CSVYTTEQYF.

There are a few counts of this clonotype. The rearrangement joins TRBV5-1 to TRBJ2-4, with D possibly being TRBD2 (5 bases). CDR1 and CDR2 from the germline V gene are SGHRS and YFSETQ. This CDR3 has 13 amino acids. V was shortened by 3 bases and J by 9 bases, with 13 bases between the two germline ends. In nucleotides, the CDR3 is TGCGCCAGCAGCTCGGACGGGATTACCATTCAGTACTTC. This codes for CASSSDGITIQYF.

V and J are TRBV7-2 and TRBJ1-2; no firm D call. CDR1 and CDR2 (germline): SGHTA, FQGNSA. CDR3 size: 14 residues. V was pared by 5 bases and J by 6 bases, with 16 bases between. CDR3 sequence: CASSPPSRLHGYTF. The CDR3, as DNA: TGTGCCAGCAGCCCCCCCTCCAGGCTCCATGGCTACACCTTC.

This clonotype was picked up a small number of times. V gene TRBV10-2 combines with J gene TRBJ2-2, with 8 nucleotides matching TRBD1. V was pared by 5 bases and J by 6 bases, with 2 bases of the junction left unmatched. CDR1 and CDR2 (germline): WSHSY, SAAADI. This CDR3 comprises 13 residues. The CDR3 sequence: CASSQTGAGELFF. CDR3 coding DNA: TGCGCCAGCAGTCAGACAGGGGCCGGGGAGCTGTTTTTT.

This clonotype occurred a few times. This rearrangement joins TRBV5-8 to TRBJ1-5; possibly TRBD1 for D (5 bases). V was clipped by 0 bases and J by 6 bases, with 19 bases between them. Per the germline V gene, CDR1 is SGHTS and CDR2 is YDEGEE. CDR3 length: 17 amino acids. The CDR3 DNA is TGTGCCAGCAGCTTGGCCGTGGCTTGGCAGGGAGGTCAGCCCCAGCATTTT. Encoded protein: CASSLAVAWQGGQPQHF.

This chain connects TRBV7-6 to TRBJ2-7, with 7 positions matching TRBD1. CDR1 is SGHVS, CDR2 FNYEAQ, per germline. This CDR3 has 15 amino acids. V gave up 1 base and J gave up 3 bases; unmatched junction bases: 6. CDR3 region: CASSLDGNRGYEQYF. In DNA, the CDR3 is TGTGCCAGCAGCTTAGATGGAAACAGGGGCTACGAGCAGTACTTC.

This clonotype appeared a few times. DNA for the CDR3: TGTGCCAGTATGAGGACAGGGGAATACGAGCAGTACTTC. Translated: CASMRTGEYEQYF. V gene TRBV6-2 or TRBV6-3 combines with J gene TRBJ2-7, with TRBD1 matching 9 bases. V lost 9 bases to trimming and J lost 4 bases; unmatched junction nucleotides: 7. CDR3 length equals 13 residues. Germline V gives CDR1 MNHEY, CDR2 SVGEGT.

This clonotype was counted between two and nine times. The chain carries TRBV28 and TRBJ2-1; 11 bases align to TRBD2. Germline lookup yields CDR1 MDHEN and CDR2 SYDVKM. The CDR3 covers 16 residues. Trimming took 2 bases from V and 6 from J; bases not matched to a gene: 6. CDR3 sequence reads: CASSLGLAGGFNEQFF. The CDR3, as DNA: TGTGCCAGCAGTTTAGGCCTAGCGGGAGGATTCAATGAGCAGTTCTTC.

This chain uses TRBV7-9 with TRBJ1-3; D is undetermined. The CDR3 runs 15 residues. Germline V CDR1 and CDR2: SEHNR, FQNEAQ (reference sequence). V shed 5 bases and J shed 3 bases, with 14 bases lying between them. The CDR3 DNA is TGTGCCAGCAGCCCCACGTCCCCTCTTGGAAACACCATATATTTT. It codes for CASSPTSPLGNTIYF.